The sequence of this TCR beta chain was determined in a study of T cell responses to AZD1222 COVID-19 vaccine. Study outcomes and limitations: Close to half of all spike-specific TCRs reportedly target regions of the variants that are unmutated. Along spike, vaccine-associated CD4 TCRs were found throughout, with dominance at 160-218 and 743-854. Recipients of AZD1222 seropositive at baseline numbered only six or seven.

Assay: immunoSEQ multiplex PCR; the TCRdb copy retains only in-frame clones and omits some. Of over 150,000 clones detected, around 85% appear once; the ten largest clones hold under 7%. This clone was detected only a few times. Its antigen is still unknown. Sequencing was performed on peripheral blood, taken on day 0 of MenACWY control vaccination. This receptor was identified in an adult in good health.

CDR3: CTSSQDLRLRNQPQHF. DNA of the CDR3: TGCACCAGCAGCCAAGATCTCCGACTGAGAAATCAGCCCCAGCATTTT. The J gene is TRBJ1-5, the V gene TRBV1. TRBV1 is a listed pseudogene. There are 16 residues in the CDR3.